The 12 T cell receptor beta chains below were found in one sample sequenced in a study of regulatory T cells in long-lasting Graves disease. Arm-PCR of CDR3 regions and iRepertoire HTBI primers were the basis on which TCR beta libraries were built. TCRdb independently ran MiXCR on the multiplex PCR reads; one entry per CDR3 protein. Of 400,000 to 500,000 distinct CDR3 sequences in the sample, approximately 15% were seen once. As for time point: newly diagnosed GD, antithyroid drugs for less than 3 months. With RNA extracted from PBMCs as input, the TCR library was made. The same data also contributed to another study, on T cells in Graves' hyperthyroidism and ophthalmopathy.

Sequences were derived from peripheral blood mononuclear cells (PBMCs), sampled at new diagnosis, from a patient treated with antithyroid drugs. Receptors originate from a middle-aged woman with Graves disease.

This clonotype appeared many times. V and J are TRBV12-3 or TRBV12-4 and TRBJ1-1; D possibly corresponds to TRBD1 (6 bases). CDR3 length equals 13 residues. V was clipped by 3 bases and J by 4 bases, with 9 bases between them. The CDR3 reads CASSFRGATEAFF. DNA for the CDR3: TGTGCCAGCAGTTTCCGGGGGGCCACTGAAGCTTTCTTT.

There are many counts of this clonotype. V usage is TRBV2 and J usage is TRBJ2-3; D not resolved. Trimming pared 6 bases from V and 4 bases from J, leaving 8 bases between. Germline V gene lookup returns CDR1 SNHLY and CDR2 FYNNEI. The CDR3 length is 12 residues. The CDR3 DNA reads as TGTGCCAGCAGCCCGACCTCAGATACGCAGTATTTT. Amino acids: CASSPTSDTQYF. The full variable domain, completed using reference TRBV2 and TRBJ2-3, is EPEVTQTPSHQVTQMGQEVILRCVPISNHLYFYWYRQILGQKVEFLVSFYNNEISEKSEIFDDQFSVERPDGSNFTLKIRSTKLEDSAMYFCASSPTSDTQYFGPGTRLTVL.

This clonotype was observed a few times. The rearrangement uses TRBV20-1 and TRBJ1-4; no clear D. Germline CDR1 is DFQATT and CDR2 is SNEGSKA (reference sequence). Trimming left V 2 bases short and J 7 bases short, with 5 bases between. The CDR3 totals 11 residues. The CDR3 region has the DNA TGCAGTGCTAGATCTCGTGAAAAACTGTTTTTT. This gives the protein CSARSREKLFF.

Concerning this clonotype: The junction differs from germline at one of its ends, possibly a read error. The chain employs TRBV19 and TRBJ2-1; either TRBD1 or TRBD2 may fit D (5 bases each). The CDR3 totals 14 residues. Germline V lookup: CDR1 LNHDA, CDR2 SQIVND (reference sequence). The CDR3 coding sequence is TGTGCCAGTAGTATGGGACCCCCGACGCGTGAGCGGTTCTTC. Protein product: CASSMGPPTRERFF.

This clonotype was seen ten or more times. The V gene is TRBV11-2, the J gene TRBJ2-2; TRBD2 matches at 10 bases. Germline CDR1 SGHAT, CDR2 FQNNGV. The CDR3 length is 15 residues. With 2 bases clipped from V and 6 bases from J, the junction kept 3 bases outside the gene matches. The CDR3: CASSLLGTSAGELFF. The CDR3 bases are TGTGCCAGCAGCTTACTGGGGACTAGCGCCGGGGAGCTGTTTTTT.

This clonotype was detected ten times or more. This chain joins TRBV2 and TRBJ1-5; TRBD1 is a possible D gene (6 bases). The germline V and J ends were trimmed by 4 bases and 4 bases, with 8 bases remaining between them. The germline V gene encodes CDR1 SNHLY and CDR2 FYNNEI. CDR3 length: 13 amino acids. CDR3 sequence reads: CASSVQGNQPQHF. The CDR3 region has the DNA TGTGCCAGCAGTGTCCAGGGGAATCAGCCCCAGCATTTT.

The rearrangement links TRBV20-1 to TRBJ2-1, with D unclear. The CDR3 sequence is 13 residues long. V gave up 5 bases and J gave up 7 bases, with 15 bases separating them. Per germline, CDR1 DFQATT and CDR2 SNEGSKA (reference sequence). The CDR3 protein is CSAPTNLTNEQFF. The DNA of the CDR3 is TGCAGTGCTCCCACTAACCTTACGAATGAGCAGTTCTTC.

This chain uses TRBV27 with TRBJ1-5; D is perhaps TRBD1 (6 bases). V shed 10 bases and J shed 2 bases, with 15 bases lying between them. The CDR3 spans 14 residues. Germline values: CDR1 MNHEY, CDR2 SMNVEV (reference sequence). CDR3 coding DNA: TGTGCCAACAGAATCGAGGGGGGCAATCAGCCCCAGCATTTT. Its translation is CANRIEGGNQPQHF.

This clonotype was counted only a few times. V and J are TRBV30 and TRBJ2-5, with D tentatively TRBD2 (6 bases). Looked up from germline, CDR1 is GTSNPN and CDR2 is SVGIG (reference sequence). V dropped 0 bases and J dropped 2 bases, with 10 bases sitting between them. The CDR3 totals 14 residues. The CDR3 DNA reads TGTGCCTGGAGTGTACTTAGCGGACAAGAGACCCAGTACTTC. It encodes CAWSVLSGQETQYF.

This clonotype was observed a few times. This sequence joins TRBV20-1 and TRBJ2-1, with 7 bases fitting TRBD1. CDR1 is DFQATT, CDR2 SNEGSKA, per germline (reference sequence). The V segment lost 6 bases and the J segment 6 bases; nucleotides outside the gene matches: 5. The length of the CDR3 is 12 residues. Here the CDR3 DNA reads TGCAGTGCCGATCCAGGGGGCAATGAGCAGTTCTTC. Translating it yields CSADPGGNEQFF.

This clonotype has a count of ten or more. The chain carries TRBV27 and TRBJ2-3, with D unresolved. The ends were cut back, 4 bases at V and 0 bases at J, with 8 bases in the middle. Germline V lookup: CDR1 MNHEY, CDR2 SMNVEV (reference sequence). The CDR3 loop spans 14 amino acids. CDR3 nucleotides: TGTGCCAGCAGTTCAACCAGAAGCACAGATACGCAGTATTTT. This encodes CASSSTRSTDTQYF.

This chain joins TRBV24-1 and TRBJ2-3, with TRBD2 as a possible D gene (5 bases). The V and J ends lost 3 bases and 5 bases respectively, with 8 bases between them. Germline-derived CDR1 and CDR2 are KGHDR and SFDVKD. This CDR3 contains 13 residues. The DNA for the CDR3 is TGTGCCACCAGTGATCCGAGGGTAGATACGCAGTATTTT. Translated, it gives CATSDPRVDTQYF.